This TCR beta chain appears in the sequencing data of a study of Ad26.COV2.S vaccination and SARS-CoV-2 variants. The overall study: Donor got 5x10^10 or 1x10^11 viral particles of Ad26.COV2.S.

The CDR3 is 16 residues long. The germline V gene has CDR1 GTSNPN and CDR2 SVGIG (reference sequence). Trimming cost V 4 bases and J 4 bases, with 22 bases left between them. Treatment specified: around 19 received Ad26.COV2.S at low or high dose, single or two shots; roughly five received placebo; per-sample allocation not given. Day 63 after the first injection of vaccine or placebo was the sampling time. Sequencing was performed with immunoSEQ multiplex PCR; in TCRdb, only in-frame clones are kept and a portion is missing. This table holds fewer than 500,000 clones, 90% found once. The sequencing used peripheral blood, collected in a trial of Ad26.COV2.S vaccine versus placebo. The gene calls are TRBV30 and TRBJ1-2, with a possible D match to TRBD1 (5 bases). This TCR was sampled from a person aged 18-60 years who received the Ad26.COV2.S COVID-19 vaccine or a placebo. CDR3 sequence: CAWNPPGRGEFYGYTF. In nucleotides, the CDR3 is TGTGCCTGGAATCCCCCGGGGAGGGGCGAATTCTATGGCTACACCTTC.